This T cell receptor beta chain was sequenced in a study of neurological immune-mediated disorders. General study results and limits: Phylogenetic grouping assigned the repertoires of 18 of 34 multiple sclerosis patients to a single related-CDR3 cluster, representing a possible signature. TCR clonal expansion peaked in HTLV-1-associated myelopathy patients and was lowest in multiple sclerosis patients.

In TCRdb, the 5' RACE reads were re-called with MiXCR into one record per CDR3 protein. The sample shows 49,000 or so distinct CDR3 sequences, roughly 4% of them seen only once. This clonotype was recorded many times. What it binds is not known. This CDR3 is built from 16 residues. In germline, CDR1 is MNHEY, CDR2 SVGAGI. The V and J ends lost 4 bases and 7 bases, in that order; junction bases with no gene match: 13. This TCR derives from an older woman with multiple sclerosis. The source material was PBMCs. The chain joins TRBV6-5 to TRBJ1-2; 9 bases line up with TRBD1. The DNA for the CDR3 is TGTGCCAGCAGTTTCTTCCGGGGACAGGGTCAGGGTGGCTACACCTTC. Protein sequence: CASSFFRGQGQGGYTF.